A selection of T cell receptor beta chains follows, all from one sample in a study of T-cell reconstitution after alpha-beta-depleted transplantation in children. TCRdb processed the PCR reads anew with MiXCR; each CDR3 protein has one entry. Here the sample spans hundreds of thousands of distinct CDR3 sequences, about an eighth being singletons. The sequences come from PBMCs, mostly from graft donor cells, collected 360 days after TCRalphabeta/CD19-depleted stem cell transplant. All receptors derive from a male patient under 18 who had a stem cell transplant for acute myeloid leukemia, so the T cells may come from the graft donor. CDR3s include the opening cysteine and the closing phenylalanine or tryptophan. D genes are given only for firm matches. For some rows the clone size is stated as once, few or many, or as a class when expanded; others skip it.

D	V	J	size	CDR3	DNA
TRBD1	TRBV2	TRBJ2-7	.	CASSGAGTGTYEQYF	TGTGCCAGCAGTGGGGCTGGGACAGGGACCTACGAGCAGTACTTC
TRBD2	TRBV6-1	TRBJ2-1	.	CASSEALLAGGSTNEQFF	TGTGCCAGCAGTGAAGCGCTGCTAGCGGGAGGGTCGACCAATGAGCAGTTCTTC
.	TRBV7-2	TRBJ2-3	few	CASSLAGHSTDTQYF	TGTGCCAGCAGCTTAGCCGGGCATAGCACAGATACGCAGTATTTT
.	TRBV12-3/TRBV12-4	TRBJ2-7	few	CASSFRTVLGEQYF	TGTGCCAGCAGTTTTAGGACTGTCTTGGGCGAGCAGTACTTC
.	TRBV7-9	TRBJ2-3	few	CASSSIPPDTQYF	TGTGCCAGCAGCTCTATCCCTCCAGATACGCAGTATTTT
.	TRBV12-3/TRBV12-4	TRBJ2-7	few	CASTKVGRSSYEQYF	TGTGCCAGCACCAAGGTCGGGAGAAGCTCCTACGAGCAGTACTTC
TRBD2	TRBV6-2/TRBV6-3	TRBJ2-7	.	CASSQTSGEQYF	TGTGCCAGCAGTCAGACTAGCGGAGAGCAGTACTTC
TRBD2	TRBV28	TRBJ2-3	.	CASSTRAGVSTDTQYF	TGTGCCAGCAGTACCCGAGCGGGAGTTAGCACAGATACGCAGTATTTT
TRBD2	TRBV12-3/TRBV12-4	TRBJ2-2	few	CASSLGRLAFAGELFF	TGTGCCAGCAGTTTAGGGCGACTAGCGTTCGCCGGGGAGCTGTTTTTT
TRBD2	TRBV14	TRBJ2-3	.	CASSQERAFSPRKRSGRNTDTQYF	TGTGCCAGCAGCCAAGAACGCGCCTTTAGCCCCCGAAAACGTTCCGGGAGGAACACAGATACGCAGTATTTT
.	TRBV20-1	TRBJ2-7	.	CSASAALAWSGEQYF	TGCAGTGCTTCCGCCGCCCTAGCGTGGAGTGGCGAGCAGTACTTC
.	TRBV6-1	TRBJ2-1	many	CASRRASGLNEQFF	TGTGCCAGCAGAAGAGCGTCGGGGCTCAATGAGCAGTTCTTC
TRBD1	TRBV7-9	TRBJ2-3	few	CASSQGTGPDTQYF	TGTGCCAGCAGCCAAGGGACAGGGCCAGATACGCAGTATTTT
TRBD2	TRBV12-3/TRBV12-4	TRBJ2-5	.	CASSPGTSGIETQYF	TGTGCCAGCAGCCCCGGGACTAGCGGGATTGAGACCCAGTACTTC
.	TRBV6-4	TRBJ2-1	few	CASSDHLRQPNEQFF	TGTGCCAGCAGTGACCACCTCCGACAGCCGAATGAGCAGTTCTTC
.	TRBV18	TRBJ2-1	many	CASSPGTGYNEQFF	TGTGCCAGCAGCCCCGGGACGGGTTACAATGAGCAGTTCTTC
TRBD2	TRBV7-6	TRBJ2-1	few	CASSLATSGRASYYNEQFF	TGTGCCAGCAGCTTAGCGACTAGCGGGAGGGCCTCCTACTACAATGAGCAGTTCTTC
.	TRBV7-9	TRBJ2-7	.	CASIGQGSARIYEQYF	TGTGCCAGCATCGGCCAGGGGAGCGCGAGGATCTACGAGCAGTACTTC
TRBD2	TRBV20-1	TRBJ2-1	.	CSARERKTSPDYNEQFF	TGCAGTGCTAGAGAGAGAAAGACTAGCCCGGACTACAATGAGCAGTTCTTC
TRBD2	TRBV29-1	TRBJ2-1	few	CSVYVAGAPLNEQFF	TGCAGCGTCTACGTAGCGGGAGCCCCCCTCAATGAGCAGTTCTTC
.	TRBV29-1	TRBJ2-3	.	CSAETGITDTQYF	TGCAGCGCTGAAACAGGGATCACAGATACGCAGTATTTT
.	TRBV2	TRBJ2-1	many	CASNRYNEQFF	TGTGCCAGCAATAGGTACAATGAGCAGTTCTTC
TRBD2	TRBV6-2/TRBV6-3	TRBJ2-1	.	CASRSGLAGGTIYYNEQFF	TGTGCCAGCAGGTCGGGACTAGCGGGAGGGACGATTTACTACAATGAGCAGTTCTTC
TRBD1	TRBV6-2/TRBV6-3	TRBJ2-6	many	CASSSYRQGLGSGANVLTF	TGTGCCAGCAGTTCCTACCGACAGGGGCTAGGCTCTGGGGCCAACGTCCTGACTTTC
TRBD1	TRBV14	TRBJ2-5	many	CASSFRLRGRWTQYF	TGTGCCAGCAGCTTTCGACTCAGGGGGCGGTGGACCCAGTACTTC
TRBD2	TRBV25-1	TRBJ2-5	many	CASSESPGLAGKETQYF	TGTGCCAGCAGTGAATCCCCCGGACTAGCGGGGAAAGAGACCCAGTACTTC
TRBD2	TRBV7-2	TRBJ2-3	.	CASSSRLGLAGGDTQYF	TGTGCCAGCAGCTCACGATTAGGACTAGCGGGTGGGGATACGCAGTATTTT
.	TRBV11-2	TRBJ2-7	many	CASSLGLGTLSYEQYF	TGTGCCAGCAGCTTAGGGTTAGGGACCCTCTCCTACGAGCAGTACTTC
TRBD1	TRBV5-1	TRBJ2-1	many	CASSVGQGWYNEQFF	TGCGCCAGCAGCGTCGGACAGGGGTGGTACAATGAGCAGTTCTTC
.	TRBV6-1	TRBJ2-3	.	CASTRDRSDTQYF	TGTGCCAGCACCCGTGACCGCTCAGATACGCAGTATTTT
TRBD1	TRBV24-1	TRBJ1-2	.	CATSDSTGGRYDYTF	TGTGCCACCAGTGATTCGACAGGGGGCCGCTATGACTACACCTTC
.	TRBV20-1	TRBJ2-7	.	CSARDGPFYEQYF	TGCAGTGCTAGGGATGGACCGTTCTACGAGCAGTACTTC
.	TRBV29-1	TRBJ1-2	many	CSVVRGSGYGYTF	TGCAGCGTTGTACGTGGGTCTGGCTATGGCTACACCTTC
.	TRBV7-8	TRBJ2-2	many	CASSLMIGSSGELFF	TGTGCCAGCAGCTTAATGATCGGGAGTAGCGGGGAGCTGTTTTTT
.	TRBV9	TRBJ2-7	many	CASSLRKRPPIYEQYF	TGTGCCAGCAGCCTCCGCAAGCGGCCACCCATCTACGAGCAGTACTTC
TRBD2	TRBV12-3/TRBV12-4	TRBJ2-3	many	CASSLRGRDTQYF	TGTGCCAGCAGCCTACGCGGGAGAGATACGCAGTATTTT
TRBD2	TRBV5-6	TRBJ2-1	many	CASSLDLGTSGYNEQFF	TGTGCCAGCAGCTTGGATCTCGGGACTAGCGGTTACAATGAGCAGTTCTTC
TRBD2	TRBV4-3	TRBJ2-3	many	CASSQVGGSPQYF	TGCGCCAGCAGCCAAGTAGGCGGGAGTCCGCAGTATTTT
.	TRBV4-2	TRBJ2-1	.	CASSPSRAGLSSYNEQFF	TGTGCCAGCAGCCCTTCAAGGGCAGGCCTGAGCTCCTACAATGAGCAGTTCTTC
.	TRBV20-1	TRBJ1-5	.	CSATTTRVVGQPQHF	TGCAGTGCTACGACGACGCGGGTCGTCGGCCAGCCCCAGCATTTT
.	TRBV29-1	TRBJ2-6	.	CSGVGANVLTF	TGCAGCGGCGTCGGGGCCAACGTCCTGACTTTC
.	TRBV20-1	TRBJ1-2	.	CSARPDRLYGYTF	TGCAGTGCTAGACCAGACAGGCTATATGGCTACACCTTC
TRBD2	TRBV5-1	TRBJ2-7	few	CASSPTLAGAYEQYF	TGCGCCAGCAGCCCGACGTTAGCGGGAGCCTACGAGCAGTACTTC
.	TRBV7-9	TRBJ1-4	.	CASSLIVGVPFEKLFF	TGTGCCAGCAGCTTAATCGTTGGGGTCCCTTTCGAAAAACTGTTTTTT
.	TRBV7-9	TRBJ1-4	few	CASSPPLQGEKLFF	TGTGCCAGCAGCCCCCCCCTACAAGGTGAAAAACTGTTTTTT
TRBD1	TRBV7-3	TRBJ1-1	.	CASSPGTGASLNTEAFF	TGTGCCAGCAGCCCCGGGACAGGGGCCTCCTTGAACACTGAAGCTTTCTTT
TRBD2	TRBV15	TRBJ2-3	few	CATSRDWGGTGTDTQYF	TGTGCCACCAGCAGAGATTGGGGGGGGACTGGCACAGATACGCAGTATTTT
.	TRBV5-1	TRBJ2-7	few	CASSRIPGQHWYEQYF	TGCGCCAGCAGCCGGATCCCAGGACAACATTGGTACGAGCAGTACTTC
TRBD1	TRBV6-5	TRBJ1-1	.	CASSYTGQGWTEAFF	TGTGCCAGCAGTTACACGGGACAGGGGTGGACTGAAGCTTTCTTT
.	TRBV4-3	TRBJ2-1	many	CASSQDVAIYEQFF	TGCGCCAGCAGCCAAGACGTGGCGATCTATGAGCAGTTCTTC
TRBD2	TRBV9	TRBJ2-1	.	CASSVGLADYNEQFF	TGTGCCAGCAGCGTAGGACTAGCGGACTACAATGAGCAGTTCTTC
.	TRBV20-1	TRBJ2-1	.	CSAARGGSYNEQFF	TGCAGTGCCGCCCGAGGGGGATCCTACAATGAGCAGTTCTTC
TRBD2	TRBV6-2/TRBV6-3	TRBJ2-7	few	CASSTPGLAGGPAIPYEQYF	TGTGCCAGCAGTACACCGGGACTAGCGGGAGGGCCGGCGATTCCCTACGAGCAGTACTTC
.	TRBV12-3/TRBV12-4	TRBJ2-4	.	CASSLGQLSKNTQYF	TGTGCCAGCAGTTTAGGGCAGCTGAGTAAAAACACTCAGTACTTC
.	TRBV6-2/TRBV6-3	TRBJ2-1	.	CASSYSPGLEQFF	TGTGCCAGCAGTTACTCTCCCGGTCTTGAGCAGTTCTTC
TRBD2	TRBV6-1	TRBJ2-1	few	CASSAGVLLAGGGNEQFF	TGTGCCAGCAGTGCGGGGGTTCTACTAGCGGGAGGTGGCAATGAGCAGTTCTTC
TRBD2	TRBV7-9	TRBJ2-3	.	CASSLFTSGSTDTQYF	TGTGCCAGCAGCTTATTTACTAGCGGGAGCACAGATACGCAGTATTTT
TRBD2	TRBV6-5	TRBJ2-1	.	CASSSPGLAGRDEQFF	TGTGCCAGCAGTTCCCCGGGACTAGCGGGAAGAGATGAGCAGTTCTTC
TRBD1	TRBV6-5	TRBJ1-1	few	CASSYSDRVDTEAFF	TGTGCCAGCAGTTACTCCGACAGGGTGGACACTGAAGCTTTCTTT